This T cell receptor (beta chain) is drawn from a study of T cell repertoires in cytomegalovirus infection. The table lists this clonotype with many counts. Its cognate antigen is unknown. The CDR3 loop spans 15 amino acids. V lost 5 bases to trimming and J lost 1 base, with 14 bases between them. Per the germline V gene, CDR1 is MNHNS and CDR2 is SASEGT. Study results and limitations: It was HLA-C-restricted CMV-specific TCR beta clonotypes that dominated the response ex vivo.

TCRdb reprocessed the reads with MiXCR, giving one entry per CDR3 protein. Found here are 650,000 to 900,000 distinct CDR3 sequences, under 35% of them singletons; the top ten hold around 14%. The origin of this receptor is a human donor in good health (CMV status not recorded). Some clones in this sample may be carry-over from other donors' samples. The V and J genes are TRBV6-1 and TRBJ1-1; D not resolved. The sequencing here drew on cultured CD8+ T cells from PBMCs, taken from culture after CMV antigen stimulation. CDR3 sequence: CASSLGLPGNTEAFF. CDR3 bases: TGTGCCAGCAGTCTTGGACTCCCCGGGAACACTGAAGCTTTCTTT.